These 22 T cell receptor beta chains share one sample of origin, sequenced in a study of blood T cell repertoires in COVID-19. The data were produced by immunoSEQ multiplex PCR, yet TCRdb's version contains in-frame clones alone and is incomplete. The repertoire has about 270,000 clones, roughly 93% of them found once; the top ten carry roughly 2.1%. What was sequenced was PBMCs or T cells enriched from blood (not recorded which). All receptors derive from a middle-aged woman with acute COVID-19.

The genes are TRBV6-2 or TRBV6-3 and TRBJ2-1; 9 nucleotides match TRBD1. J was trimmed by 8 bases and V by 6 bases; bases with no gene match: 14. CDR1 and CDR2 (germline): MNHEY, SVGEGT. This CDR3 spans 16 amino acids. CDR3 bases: TGTGCCAGCAGCCGCCGCCGGGACAGGGATAGGGATGAGCAGTTCTTC. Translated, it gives CASSRRRDRDRDEQFF.

CDR3 sequence: CAISDEWASTEAFF. The CDR3 DNA reads TGTGCCATCAGTGATGAGTGGGCGAGCACTGAAGCTTTCTTT. The rearrangement uses TRBV10-3 and TRBJ1-1; D gene uncertain. Germline V CDR1 and CDR2: ENHRY, SYGVKD. V dropped 3 bases and J dropped 4 bases, with 12 bases sitting between them. The CDR3 covers 14 residues.

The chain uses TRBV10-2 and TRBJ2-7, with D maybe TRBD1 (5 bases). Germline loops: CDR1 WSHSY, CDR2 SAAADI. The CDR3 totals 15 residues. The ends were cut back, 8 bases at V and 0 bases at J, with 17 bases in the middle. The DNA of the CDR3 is TGCGCCAGCTCACAGGTGGTTCCGAGCTCCTACGAGCAGTACTTC. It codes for CASSQVVPSSYEQYF.

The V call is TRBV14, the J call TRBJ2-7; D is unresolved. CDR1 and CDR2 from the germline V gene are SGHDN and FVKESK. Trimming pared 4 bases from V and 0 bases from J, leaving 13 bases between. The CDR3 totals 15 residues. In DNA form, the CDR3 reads TGTGCCAGCAGCCCCTTCGAGCGAAGCTCCTACGAGCAGTACTTC. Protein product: CASSPFERSSYEQYF.

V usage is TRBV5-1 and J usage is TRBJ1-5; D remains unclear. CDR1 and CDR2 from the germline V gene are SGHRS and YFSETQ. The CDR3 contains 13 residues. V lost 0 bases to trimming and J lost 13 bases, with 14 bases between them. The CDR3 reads CASSLEGGRLQHF. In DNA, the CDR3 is TGCGCCAGCAGCTTGGAAGGTGGGAGGCTACAGCATTTT. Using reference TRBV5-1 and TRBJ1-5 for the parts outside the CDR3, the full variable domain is KAGVTQTPRYLIKTRGQQVTLSCSPISGHRSVSWYQQTPGQGLQFLFEYFSETQRNKGNFPGRFSGRQFSNSRSEMNVSTLELGDSALYLCASSLEGGRLQHFGDGTRLSIL.

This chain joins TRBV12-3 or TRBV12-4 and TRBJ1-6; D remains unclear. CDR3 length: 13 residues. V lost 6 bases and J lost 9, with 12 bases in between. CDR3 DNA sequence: TGTGCCAGCAGGGGCCCGATGGGTTCACCCCTCCACTTT. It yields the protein CASRGPMGSPLHF.

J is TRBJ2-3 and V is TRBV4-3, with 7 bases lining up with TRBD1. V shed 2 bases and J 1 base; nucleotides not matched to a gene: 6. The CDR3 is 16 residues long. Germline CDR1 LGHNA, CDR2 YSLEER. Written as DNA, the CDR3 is TGCGCCAGCAGCCAAAATACAGGGGCGGGCACAGATACGCAGTATTTT. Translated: CASSQNTGAGTDTQYF.

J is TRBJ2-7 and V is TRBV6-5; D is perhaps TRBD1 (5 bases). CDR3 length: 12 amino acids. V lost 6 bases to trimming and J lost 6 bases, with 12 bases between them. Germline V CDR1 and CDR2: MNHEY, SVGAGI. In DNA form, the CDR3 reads TGTGCCAGCAGCCTCGACAGAACCGAGCAGTACTTC. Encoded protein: CASSLDRTEQYF.

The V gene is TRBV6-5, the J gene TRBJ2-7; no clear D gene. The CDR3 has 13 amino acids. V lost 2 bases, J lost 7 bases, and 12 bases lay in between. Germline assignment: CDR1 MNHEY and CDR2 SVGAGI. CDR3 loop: CASSYAPSREQYF. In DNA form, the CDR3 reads TGTGCCAGCAGTTACGCCCCGAGTAGAGAGCAGTACTTC.

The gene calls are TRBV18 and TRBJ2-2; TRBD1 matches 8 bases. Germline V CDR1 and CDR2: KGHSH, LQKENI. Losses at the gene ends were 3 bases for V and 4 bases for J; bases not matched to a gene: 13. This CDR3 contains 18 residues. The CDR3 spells CASSPNIDRGRSTGELFF. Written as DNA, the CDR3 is TGTGCCAGCTCACCTAATATCGACAGGGGCCGAAGCACCGGGGAGCTGTTTTTT.

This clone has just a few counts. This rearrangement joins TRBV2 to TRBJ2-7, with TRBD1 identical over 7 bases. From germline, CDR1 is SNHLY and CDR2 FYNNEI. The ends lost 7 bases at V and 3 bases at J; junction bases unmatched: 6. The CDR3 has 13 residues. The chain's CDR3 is CASTLGGFYEQYF. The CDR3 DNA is TGTGCCAGCACCTTAGGGGGCTTCTACGAGCAGTACTTC.

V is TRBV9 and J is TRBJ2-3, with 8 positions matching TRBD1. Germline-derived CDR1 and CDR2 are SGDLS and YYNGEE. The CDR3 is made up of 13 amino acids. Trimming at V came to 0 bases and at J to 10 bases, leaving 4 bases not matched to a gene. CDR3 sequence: CASSVEGQAPQYF. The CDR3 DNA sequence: TGTGCCAGCAGCGTAGAGGGACAGGCCCCGCAGTATTTT.

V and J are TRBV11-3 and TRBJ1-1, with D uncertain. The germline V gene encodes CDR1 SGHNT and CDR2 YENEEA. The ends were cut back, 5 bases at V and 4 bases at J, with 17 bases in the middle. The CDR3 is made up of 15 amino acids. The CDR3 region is CASSPPGGSGTEAFF. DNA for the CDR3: TGTGCCAGCAGCCCCCCAGGAGGGTCGGGCACTGAAGCTTTCTTT.

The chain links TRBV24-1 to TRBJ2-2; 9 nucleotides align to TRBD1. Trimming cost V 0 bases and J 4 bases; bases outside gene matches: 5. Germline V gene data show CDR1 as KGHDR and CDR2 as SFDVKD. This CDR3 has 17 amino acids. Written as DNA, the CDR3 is TGTGCCACCAGTGATTTGCGGGACAGGGCCTTCACCGGGGAGCTGTTTTTT. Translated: CATSDLRDRAFTGELFF.

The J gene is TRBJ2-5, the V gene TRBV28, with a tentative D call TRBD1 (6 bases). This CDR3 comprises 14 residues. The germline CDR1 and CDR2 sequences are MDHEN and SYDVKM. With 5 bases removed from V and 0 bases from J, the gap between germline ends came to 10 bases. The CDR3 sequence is CASSIRGYQETQYF. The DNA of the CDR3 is TGTGCCAGCAGTATCAGGGGTTACCAAGAGACCCAGTACTTC.

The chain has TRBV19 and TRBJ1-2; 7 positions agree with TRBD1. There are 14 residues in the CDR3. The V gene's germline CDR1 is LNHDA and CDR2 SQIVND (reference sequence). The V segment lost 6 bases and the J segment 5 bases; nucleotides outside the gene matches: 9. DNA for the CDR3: TGTGCCAGTAGCAAGGACAGGCTCGAATATGGCTACACCTTC. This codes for CASSKDRLEYGYTF.

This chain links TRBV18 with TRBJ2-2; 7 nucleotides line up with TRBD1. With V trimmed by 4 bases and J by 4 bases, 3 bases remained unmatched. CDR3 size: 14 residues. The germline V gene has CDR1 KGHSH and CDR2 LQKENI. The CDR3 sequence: CASSLPGGTGELFF. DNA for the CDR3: TGTGCCAGCTCACTGCCAGGGGGCACCGGGGAGCTGTTTTTT.

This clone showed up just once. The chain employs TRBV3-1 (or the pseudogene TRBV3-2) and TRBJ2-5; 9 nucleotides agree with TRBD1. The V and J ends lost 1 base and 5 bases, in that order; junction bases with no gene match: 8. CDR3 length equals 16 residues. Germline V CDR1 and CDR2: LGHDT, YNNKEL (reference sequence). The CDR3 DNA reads TGTGCCAGCAGCCAAGGGGACAGGGTAGGTCGGGAGACCCAGTACTTC. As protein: CASSQGDRVGRETQYF.

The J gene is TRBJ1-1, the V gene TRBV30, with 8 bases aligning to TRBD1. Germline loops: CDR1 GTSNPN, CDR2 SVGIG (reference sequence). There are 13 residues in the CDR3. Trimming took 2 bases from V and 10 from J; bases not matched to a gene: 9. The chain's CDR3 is CAWSSQGVKVAFF. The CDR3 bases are TGTGCCTGGAGTTCACAGGGGGTAAAAGTAGCTTTCTTT.

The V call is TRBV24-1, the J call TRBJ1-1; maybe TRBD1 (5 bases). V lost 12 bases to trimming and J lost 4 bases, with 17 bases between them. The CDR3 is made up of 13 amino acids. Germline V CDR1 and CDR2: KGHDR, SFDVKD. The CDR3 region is CASAEAQGTEAFF. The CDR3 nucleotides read TGTGCCTCTGCAGAAGCTCAGGGCACTGAAGCTTTCTTT.

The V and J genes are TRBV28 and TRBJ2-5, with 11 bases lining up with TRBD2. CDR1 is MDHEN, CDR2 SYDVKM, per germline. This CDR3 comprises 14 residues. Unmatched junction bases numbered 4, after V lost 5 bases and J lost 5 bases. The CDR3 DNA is TGTGCCAGCAGTCCTAGCGGGGGGAGCGAGACCCAGTACTTC. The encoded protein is CASSPSGGSETQYF.

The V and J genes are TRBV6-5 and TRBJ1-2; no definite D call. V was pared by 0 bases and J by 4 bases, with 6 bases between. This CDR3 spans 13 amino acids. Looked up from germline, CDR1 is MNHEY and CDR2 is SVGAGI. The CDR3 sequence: CASSYSTGYGYTF. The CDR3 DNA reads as TGTGCCAGCAGTTACTCTACGGGCTATGGCTACACCTTC.